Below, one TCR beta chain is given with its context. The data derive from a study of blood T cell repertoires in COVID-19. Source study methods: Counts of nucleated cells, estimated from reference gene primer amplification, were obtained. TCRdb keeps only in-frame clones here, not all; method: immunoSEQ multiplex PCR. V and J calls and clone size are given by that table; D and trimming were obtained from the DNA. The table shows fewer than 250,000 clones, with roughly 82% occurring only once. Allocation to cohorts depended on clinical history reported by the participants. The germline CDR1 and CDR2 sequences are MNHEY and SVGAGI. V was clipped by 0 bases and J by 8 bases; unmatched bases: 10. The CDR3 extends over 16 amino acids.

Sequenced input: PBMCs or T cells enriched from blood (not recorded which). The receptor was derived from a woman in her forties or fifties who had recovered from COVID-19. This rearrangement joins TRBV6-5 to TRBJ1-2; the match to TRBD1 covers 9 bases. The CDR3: CASSYSFGTGLYGYTF. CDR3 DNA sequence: TGTGCCAGCAGTTACTCCTTTGGGACAGGGCTCTACGGCTACACCTTC.